This T cell receptor (beta chain) emerged from a study of tumor-infiltrating lymphocytes in oesophageal squamous cell carcinoma. Germline CDR1 reads SGHAT; CDR2 reads FQNNGV. There are 17 residues in the CDR3. TCRdb called the PCR reads again in MiXCR, with one record for every CDR3 protein. The sample carries 10,000 to 15,000 distinct CDR3 sequences, 50% to 70% recorded once. The J gene is TRBJ1-1, the V gene TRBV11-2; D ambiguous. The J call is uncertain, as TRBJ2-1 better fits the DNA end. Sequencing was done on a sample of esophageal tumor tissue. This clonotype was sampled from a female donor with esophageal squamous cell carcinoma. CDR3 DNA: TGTGCCAGCAGCTTAGATTCTCCGCATAGCTCCTACAATGAGCAGTTCTTC. Its translation is CASSLDSPHSSYNEQFF.